This T cell receptor (beta chain) was sequenced in a study of blood T cell repertoires in COVID-19. V was cut by 4 bases and J by 0 bases, with 6 bases left in between. This CDR3 region has 13 residues. CDR1 is SNHLY and CDR2 is FYNNEI in the germline V gene. Only in-frame clones appear in the TCRdb table, and some are missing; sequencing was by immunoSEQ multiplex PCR. The sample yields roughly 150,000 clones, around 75% seen once. The chain recombines TRBV2 with TRBJ1-1; unclear D gene. This receptor was identified in a woman of 80 years or more with acute or convalescent COVID-19. The sequenced sample consisted of peripheral blood. As DNA, the CDR3 is TGTGCCAGCAGTGGAGATATGAACACTGAAGCTTTCTTT. Residues: CASSGDMNTEAFF.